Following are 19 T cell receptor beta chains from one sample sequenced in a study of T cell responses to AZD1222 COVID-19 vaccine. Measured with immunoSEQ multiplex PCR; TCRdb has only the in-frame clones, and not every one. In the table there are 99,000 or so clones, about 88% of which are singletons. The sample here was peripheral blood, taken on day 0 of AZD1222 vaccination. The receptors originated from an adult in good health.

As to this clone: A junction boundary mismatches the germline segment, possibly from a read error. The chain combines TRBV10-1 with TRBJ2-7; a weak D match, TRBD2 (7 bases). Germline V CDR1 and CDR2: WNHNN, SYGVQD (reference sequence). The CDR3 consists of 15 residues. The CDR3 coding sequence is TGCGCCAGCAGTGACTCGGCGGGGGCGTCCTCCGAGCAGTACTTC. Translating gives CASSDSAGASSEQYF.

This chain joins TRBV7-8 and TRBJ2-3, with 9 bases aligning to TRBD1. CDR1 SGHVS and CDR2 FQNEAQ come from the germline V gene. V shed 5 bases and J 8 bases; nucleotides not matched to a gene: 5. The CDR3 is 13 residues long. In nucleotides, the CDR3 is TGTGCCAGCAGCCCACAGGGGGCGGGTACGCAGTATTTT. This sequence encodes CASSPQGAGTQYF. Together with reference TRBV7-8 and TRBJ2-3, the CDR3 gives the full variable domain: GAGVSQSPRYKVAKRGQDVALRCDPISGHVSLFWYQQALGQGPEFLTYFQNEAQLDKSGLPSDRFFAERPEGSVSTLKIQRTQQEDSAVYLCASSPQGAGTQYFGPGTRLTVL.

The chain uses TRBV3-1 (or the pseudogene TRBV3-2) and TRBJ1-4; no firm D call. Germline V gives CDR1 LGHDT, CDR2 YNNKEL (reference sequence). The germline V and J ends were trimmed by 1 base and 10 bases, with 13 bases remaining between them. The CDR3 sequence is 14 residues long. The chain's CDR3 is CASSQVDGPAKLFF. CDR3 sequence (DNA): TGTGCCAGCAGCCAAGTGGACGGGCCCGCAAAACTGTTTTTT.

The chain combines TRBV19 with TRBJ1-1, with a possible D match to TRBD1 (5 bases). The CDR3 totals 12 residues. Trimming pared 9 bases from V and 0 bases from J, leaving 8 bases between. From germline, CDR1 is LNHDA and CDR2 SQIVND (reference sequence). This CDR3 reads CASRTLNTEAFF. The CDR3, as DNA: TGTGCCAGCAGGACATTGAACACTGAAGCTTTCTTT. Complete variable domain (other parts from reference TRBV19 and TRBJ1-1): DGGITQSPKYLFRKEGQNVTLSCEQNLNHDAMYWYRQDPGQGLRLIYYSQIVNDFQKGDIAEGYSVSREKKESFPLTVTSAQKNPTAFYLCASRTLNTEAFFGQGTRLTVV.

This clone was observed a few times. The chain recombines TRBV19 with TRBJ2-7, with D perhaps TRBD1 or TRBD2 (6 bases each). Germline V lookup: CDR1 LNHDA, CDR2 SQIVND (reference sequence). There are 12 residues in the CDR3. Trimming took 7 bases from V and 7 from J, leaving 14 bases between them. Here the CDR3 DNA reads TGTGCCAGTAAGGGGGGCCGCGGGGAGCAGTACTTC. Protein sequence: CASKGGRGEQYF.

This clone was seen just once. For the CDR3, the DNA is TGTGCCAGCAGGACAGGTAATCAGCCCCAGCATTTT. Protein sequence: CASRTGNQPQHF. V usage is TRBV12-3 or TRBV12-4 and J usage is TRBJ1-5, with TRBD1 as a possible D gene (6 bases). This CDR3 comprises 12 residues. V dropped 6 bases and J dropped 4 bases, with 7 bases sitting between them.

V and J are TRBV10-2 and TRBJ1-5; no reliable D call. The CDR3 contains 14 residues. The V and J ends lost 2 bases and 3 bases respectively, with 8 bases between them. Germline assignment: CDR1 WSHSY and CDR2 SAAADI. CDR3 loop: CASSENSINQPQHF. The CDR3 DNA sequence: TGCGCCAGCAGTGAGAATTCCATCAATCAGCCCCAGCATTTT.

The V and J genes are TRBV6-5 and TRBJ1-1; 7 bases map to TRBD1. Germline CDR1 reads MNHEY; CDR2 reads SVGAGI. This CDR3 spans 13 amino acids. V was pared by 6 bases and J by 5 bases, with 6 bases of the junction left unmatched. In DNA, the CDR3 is TGTGCCAGCAGGAGGGGGCTAGGAACTGAAGCTTTCTTT. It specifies CASRRGLGTEAFF.

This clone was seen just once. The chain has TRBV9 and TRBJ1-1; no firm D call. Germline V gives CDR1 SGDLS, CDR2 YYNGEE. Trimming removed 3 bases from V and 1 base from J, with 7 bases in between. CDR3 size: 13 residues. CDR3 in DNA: TGTGCCAGCAGCGCGCAGACGAACACTGAAGCTTTCTTT. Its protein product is CASSAQTNTEAFF. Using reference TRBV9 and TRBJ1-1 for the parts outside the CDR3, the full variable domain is DSGVTQTPKHLITATGQRVTLRCSPRSGDLSVYWYQQSLDQGLQFLIQYYNGEERAKGNILERFSAQQFPDLHSELNLSSLELGDSALYFCASSAQTNTEAFFGQGTRLTVV.

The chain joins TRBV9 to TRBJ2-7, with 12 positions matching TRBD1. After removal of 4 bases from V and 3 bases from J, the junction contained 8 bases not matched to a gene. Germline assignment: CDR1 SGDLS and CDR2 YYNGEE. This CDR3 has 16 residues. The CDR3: CASSPTGTGGDYEQYF. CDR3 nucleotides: TGTGCCAGCAGCCCCACGGGGACAGGGGGCGACTACGAGCAGTACTTC.

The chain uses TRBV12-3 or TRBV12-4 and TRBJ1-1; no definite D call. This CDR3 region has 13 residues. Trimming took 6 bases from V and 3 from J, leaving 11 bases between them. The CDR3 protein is CASSPRRDTEAFF. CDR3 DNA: TGTGCCAGCAGCCCCCGAAGGGACACTGAAGCTTTCTTT.

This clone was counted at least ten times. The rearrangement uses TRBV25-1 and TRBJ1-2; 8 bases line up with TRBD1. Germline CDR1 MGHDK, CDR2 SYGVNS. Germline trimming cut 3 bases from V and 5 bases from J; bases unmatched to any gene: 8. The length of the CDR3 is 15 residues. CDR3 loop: CASSDSSGGAYGYTF. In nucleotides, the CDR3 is TGTGCCAGCAGTGATTCCTCAGGGGGCGCGTATGGCTACACCTTC.

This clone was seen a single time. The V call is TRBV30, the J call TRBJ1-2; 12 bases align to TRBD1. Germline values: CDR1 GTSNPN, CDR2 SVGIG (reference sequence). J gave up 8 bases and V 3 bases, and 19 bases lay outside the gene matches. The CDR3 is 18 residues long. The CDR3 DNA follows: TGTGCCTGGAGGGCCCCCGCCCCCCGGGACAGGGGGCAGGACGGCTACACCTTC. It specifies CAWRAPAPRDRGQDGYTF.

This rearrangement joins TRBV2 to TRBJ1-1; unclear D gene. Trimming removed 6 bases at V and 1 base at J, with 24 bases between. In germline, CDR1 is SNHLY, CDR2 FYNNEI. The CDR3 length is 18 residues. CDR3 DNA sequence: TGTGCCAGCAGGTCAATCCCCCTGGGCCCCGAGGGGAACACTGAAGCTTTCTTT. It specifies CASRSIPLGPEGNTEAFF. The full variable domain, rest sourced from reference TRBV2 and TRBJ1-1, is EPEVTQTPSHQVTQMGQEVILRCVPISNHLYFYWYRQILGQKVEFLVSFYNNEISEKSEIFDDQFSVERPDGSNFTLKIRSTKLEDSAMYFCASRSIPLGPEGNTEAFFGQGTRLTVV.

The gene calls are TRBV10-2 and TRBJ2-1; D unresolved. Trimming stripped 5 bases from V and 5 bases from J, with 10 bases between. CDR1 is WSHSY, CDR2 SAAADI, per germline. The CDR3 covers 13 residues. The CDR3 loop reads CASSIGRDNEQFF. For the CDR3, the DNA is TGCGCCAGCAGTATAGGACGGGACAATGAGCAGTTCTTC.

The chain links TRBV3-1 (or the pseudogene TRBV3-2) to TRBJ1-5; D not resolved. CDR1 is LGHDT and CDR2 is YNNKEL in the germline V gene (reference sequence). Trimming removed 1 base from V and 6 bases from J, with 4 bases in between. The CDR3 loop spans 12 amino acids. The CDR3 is CASSQGFQPQHF. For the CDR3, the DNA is TGTGCCAGCAGCCAAGGGTTTCAGCCCCAGCATTTT.

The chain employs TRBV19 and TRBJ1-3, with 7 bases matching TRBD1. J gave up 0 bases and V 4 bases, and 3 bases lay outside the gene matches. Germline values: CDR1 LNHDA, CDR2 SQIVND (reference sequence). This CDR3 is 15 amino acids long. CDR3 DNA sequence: TGTGCCAGTAGTACTACAGGGGCCTCTGGAAACACCATATATTTT. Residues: CASSTTGASGNTIYF.

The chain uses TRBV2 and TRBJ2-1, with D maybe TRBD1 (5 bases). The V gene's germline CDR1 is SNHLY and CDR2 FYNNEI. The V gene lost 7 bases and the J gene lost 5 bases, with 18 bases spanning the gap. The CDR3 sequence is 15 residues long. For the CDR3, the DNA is TGTGCCAGCAAGGAACTCCTGCAGGGCAACAATGAGCAGTTCTTC. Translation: CASKELLQGNNEQFF.

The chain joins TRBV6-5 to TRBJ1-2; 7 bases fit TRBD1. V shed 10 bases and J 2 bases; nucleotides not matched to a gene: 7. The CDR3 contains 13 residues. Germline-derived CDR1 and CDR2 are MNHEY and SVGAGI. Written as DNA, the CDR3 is TGTGCCATCAGGGGGGATAGCAACTATGGCTACACCTTC. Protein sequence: CAIRGDSNYGYTF.